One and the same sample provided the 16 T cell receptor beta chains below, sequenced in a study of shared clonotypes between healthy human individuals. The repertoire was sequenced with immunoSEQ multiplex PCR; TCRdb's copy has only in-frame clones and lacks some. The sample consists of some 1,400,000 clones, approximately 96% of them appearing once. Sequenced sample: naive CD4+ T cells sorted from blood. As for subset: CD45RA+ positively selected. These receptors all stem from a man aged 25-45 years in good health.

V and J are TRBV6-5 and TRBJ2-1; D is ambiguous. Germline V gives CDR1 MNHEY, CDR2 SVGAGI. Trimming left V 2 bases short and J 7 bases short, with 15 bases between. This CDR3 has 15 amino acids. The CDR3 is CASSYGAVLGNEQFF. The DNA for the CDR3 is TGTGCCAGCAGTTACGGTGCGGTGTTGGGAAATGAGCAGTTCTTC.

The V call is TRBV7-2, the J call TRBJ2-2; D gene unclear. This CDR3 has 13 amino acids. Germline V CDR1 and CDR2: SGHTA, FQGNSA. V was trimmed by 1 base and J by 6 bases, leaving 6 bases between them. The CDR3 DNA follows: TGTGCCAGCAGCTTAGGCGTCTCCGGGGAGCTGTTTTTT. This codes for CASSLGVSGELFF.

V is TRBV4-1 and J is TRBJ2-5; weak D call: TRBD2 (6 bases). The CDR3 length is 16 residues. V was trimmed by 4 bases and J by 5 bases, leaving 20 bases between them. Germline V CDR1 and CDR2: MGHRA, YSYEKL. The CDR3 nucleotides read TGCGCCAGCAGCCCTCTTGGGCGGGATCTCCGGGAGACCCAGTACTTC. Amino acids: CASSPLGRDLRETQYF.

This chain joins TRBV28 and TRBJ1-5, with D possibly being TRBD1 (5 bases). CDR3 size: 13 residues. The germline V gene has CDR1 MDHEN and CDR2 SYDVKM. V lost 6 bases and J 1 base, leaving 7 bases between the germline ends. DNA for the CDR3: TGTGCCAGCAGACAGGACAGCAATCAGCCCCAGCATTTT. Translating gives CASRQDSNQPQHF.

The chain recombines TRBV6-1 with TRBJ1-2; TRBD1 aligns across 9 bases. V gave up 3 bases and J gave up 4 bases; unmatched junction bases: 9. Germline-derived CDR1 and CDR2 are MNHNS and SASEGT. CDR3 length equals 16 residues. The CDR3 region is CASSDGTGRSSYGYTF. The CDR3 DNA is TGTGCCAGCAGTGATGGGACAGGGCGATCTTCCTATGGCTACACCTTC.

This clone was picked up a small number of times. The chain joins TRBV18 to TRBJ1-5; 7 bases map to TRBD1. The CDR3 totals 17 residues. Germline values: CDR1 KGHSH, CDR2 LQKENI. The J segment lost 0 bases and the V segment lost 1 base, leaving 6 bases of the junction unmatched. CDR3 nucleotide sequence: TGTGCCAGCTCACCACGAGGGACAGTTCCTAGCAATCAGCCCCAGCATTTT. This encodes CASSPRGTVPSNQPQHF.

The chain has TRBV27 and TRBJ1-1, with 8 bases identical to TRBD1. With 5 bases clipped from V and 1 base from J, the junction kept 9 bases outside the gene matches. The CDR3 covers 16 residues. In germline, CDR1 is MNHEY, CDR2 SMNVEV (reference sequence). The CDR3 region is CASSSVRGRGNTEAFF. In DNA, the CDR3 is TGTGCCAGCAGTAGCGTCAGGGGGCGCGGGAACACTGAAGCTTTCTTT.

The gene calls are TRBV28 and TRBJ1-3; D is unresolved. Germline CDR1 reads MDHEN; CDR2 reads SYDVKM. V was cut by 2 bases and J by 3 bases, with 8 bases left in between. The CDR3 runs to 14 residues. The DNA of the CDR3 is TGTGCCAGCAGTTTAGGCGGGGTTGGAAACACCATATATTTT. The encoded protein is CASSLGGVGNTIYF.

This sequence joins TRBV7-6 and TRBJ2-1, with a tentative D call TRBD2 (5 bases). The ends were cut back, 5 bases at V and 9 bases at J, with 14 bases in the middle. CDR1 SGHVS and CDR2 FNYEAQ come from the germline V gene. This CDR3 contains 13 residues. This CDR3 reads CASSLPPGVEQFF. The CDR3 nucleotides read TGTGCCAGCAGCCTACCCCCCGGGGTTGAGCAGTTCTTC.

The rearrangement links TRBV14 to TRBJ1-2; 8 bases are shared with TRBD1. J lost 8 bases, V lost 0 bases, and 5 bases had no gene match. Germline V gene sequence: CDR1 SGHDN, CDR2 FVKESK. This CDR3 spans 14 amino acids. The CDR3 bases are TGTGCCAGCAGCCAAGAGTTTGCAGGGGGCGGCTACACCTTC. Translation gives CASSQEFAGGGYTF.

The CDR3 region is CASSVGLAGTSNTGELFF. CDR3 sequence (DNA): TGTGCCAGCAGCGTCGGACTAGCGGGAACTTCGAACACCGGGGAGCTGTTTTTT. This chain joins TRBV9 and TRBJ2-2, with 12 bases identical to TRBD2. From germline, CDR1 is SGDLS and CDR2 YYNGEE. With V trimmed by 2 bases and J by 0 bases, 5 bases remained unmatched. The CDR3 loop spans 18 amino acids.

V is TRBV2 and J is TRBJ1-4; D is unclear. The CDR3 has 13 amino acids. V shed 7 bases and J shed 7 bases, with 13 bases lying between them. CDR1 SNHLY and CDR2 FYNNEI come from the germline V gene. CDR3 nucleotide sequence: TGTGCCAGCAATGGGCAGACCGGTGAAAAACTGTTTTTT. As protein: CASNGQTGEKLFF.

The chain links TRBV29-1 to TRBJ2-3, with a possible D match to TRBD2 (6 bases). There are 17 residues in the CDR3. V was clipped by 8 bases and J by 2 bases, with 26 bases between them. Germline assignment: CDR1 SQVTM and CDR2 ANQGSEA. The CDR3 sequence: CSILPGGSGGLTDTQYF. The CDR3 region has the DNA TGCAGCATCCTTCCTGGGGGTAGCGGAGGACTCACAGATACGCAGTATTTT.

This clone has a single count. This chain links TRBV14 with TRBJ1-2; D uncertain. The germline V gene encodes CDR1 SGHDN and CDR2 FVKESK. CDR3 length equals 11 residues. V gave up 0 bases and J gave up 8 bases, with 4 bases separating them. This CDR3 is CASSQEGGYTF. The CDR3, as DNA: TGTGCCAGCAGCCAAGAGGGGGGCTACACCTTC.

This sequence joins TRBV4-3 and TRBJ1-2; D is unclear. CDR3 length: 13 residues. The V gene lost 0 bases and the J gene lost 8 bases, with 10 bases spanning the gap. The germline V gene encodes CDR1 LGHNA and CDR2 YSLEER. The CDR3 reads CASSQELGGGYTF. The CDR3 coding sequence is TGCGCCAGCAGCCAAGAGTTAGGCGGCGGCTACACCTTC.

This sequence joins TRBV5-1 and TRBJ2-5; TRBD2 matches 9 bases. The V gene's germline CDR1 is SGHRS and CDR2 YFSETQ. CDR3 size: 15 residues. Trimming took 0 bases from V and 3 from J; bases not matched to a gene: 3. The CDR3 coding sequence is TGCGCCAGCAGCTTGGCACCTAGCGGGAAAGAGACCCAGTACTTC. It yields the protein CASSLAPSGKETQYF.